Below are 25 T cell receptor beta chains sequenced from a single sample in a study of CD8 T cells in Susac syndrome. The authors reverse transcribed roughly 0.5 to 1 ug RNA with random hexamers. One entry per CDR3 protein results from TCRdb running MiXCR on the immunoSEQ multiplex PCR reads. This sample carries about 81,000 distinct CDR3 sequences, 94% of them seen once, and the ten largest clones take around 0.94%. The sample taken for sequencing was CD8+ T cells from PBMCs. Receptors were obtained from a human donor with Susac syndrome.

The chain combines TRBV9 with TRBJ2-7, with TRBD2 matching 8 bases. The V gene's germline CDR1 is SGDLS and CDR2 YYNGEE. The ends lost 3 bases at V and 5 bases at J; junction bases unmatched: 10. The CDR3 length is 15 residues. CDR3 DNA sequence: TGTGCCAGCAGCGGGGGACTCCCAGCGGGAGACGAGCAGTACTTC. Translation: CASSGGLPAGDEQYF. The variable domain in full, with the rest retrieved from reference TRBV9 and TRBJ2-7, is DSGVTQTPKHLITATGQRVTLRCSPRSGDLSVYWYQQSLDQGLQFLIQYYNGEERAKGNILERFSAQQFPDLHSELNLSSLELGDSALYFCASSGGLPAGDEQYFGPGTRLTVT.

A note on this clonotype: One junction end does not reproduce the germline sequence, and a read error may be involved. The rearrangement uses TRBV20-1 and TRBJ1-1; 7 bases align to TRBD1. Germline lookup yields CDR1 DFQATT and CDR2 SNEGSKA (reference sequence). The CDR3 runs 13 residues. The CDR3 here is CSARDREFTEAFF. The CDR3 DNA follows: TGCAGTGCTCGAGACAGGGAATTCACTGAAGCTTTCTTT.

Note on this clonotype: A read error may produce the germline difference seen at one junction end. The chain recombines TRBV28 with TRBJ1-2; unclear D gene. CDR1 and CDR2 (germline): MDHEN, SYDVKM. The length of the CDR3 is 15 residues. The CDR3 is CASSPPTPTNYGYTF. CDR3 nucleotides: TGTGCCAGCAGCCCGCCGACACCCACTAACTATGGCTACACTTTC.

The CDR3 nucleotides are TGTGCCAGCAGCCCCACGACAGGGTATCAAGAGACCCAGTACTTC. It codes for CASSPTTGYQETQYF. This chain connects TRBV7-9 to TRBJ2-5; 7 positions agree with TRBD1. Germline V gene sequence: CDR1 SEHNR, CDR2 FQNEAQ (reference sequence). The CDR3 sequence is 15 residues long. V was pared by 5 bases and J by 2 bases, with 8 bases of the junction left unmatched.

V gene TRBV5-6 combines with J gene TRBJ2-6; no reliable D call. The CDR3 contains 12 residues. CDR1 and CDR2 from the germline V gene are SGHDT and YYEEEE. The ends were cut back, 9 bases at V and 0 bases at J, with 4 bases in the middle. In DNA, the CDR3 is TGTGCCACTACCTCTGGGGCCAACGTCCTGACTTTC. This translates into CATTSGANVLTF.

The chain carries TRBV29-1 and TRBJ1-1; 7 nucleotides line up with TRBD1. Germline CDR1 and CDR2: SQVTM and ANQGSEA. V shed 2 bases and J 4 bases; nucleotides not matched to a gene: 4. The CDR3 has 13 amino acids. CDR3 sequence reads: CSVELRTGTEAFF. In nucleotides, the CDR3 is TGCAGCGTTGAACTCCGGACAGGCACTGAAGCTTTCTTT.

V gene TRBV6-1 combines with J gene TRBJ1-6; D not certain. The CDR3 sequence is 16 residues long. With 7 bases removed from V and 7 bases from J, the gap between germline ends came to 20 bases. Germline V lookup: CDR1 MNHNS, CDR2 SASEGT. The chain's CDR3 is CASTDAVAAGNSPLHF. The DNA for the CDR3 is TGTGCCAGCACCGACGCGGTGGCAGCGGGGAATTCACCCCTCCACTTT.

The genes are TRBV7-8 and TRBJ2-5; tentatively, D is TRBD2 (5 bases). V shed 5 bases and J shed 2 bases, with 21 bases lying between them. The CDR3 runs 17 residues. Germline loops: CDR1 SGHVS, CDR2 FQNEAQ. The CDR3 sequence is CASSPRGALYLQETQYF. The CDR3 bases are TGTGCCAGCAGCCCCCGGGGTGCGCTCTACTTACAAGAGACCCAGTACTTC.

This clonotype has only one observation. The chain recombines TRBV6-1 with TRBJ2-7; a weak D match, TRBD1 (5 bases). CDR1 is MNHNS, CDR2 SASEGT, per germline. The CDR3 extends over 12 amino acids. V was pared by 7 bases and J by 5 bases, with 12 bases between. This CDR3 is CASKPGSHEQYF. CDR3 in DNA: TGTGCCAGCAAACCAGGGTCCCACGAGCAGTACTTC.

The chain links TRBV20-1 to TRBJ2-7; tentatively, D is TRBD1 (5 bases). Germline-derived CDR1 and CDR2 are DFQATT and SNEGSKA (reference sequence). CDR3 length: 13 residues. V shed 5 bases and J shed 3 bases, with 14 bases lying between them. CDR3 region: CSAPDTLDYEQYF. The CDR3 DNA is TGCAGTGCTCCGGACACCTTAGACTACGAGCAGTACTTC.

V is TRBV29-1 and J is TRBJ2-1; TRBD2 aligns across 9 bases. Losses at the gene ends were 0 bases for V and 3 bases for J; bases not matched to a gene: 6. Per germline, CDR1 SQVTM and CDR2 ANQGSEA. The CDR3 has 16 amino acids. For the CDR3, the DNA is TGCAGCGTTGAAGATCTTAGCGGGGGAAGCTACAATGAGCAGTTCTTC. The encoded protein is CSVEDLSGGSYNEQFF.

The chain couples TRBV25-1 to TRBJ2-1; D gene uncertain. The V gene's germline CDR1 is MGHDK and CDR2 SYGVNS. V lost 6 bases and J lost 5, with 11 bases in between. CDR3 length: 13 residues. In DNA form, the CDR3 reads TGTGCCAGCAGGGACGGAATACACAATGAGCAGTTCTTC. This codes for CASRDGIHNEQFF.

V and J are TRBV28 and TRBJ1-5; D is undetermined. This CDR3 comprises 13 residues. Germline V gene lookup returns CDR1 MDHEN and CDR2 SYDVKM. The V gene lost 4 bases and the J gene lost 7 bases, with 11 bases spanning the gap. The CDR3 spells CASSSALIQPQHF. CDR3 DNA: TGTGCCAGCAGTTCGGCCCTTATCCAGCCCCAGCATTTT.

This chain links TRBV6-2 or TRBV6-3 with TRBJ2-3; no clear D. Germline CDR1 reads MNHEY; CDR2 reads SVGEGT. V lost 2 bases and J 4 bases, leaving 7 bases between the germline ends. The CDR3 length is 13 residues. This chain's CDR3 is CASSYLVADTQYF. CDR3 DNA sequence: TGTGCCAGCAGTTACCTAGTTGCAGATACGCAGTATTTT.

J is TRBJ2-3 and V is TRBV7-8; 7 nucleotides line up with TRBD2. The CDR3 is made up of 14 amino acids. Per the germline V gene, CDR1 is SGHVS and CDR2 is FQNEAQ. The trim removed 5 bases at V and 4 bases at J, leaving 6 bases unmatched. In DNA form, the CDR3 reads TGTGCCAGCAGCATTCGCGGGAGCCCAGATACGCAGTATTTT. As protein: CASSIRGSPDTQYF. The entire variable domain, with the rest obtained from reference TRBV7-8 and TRBJ2-3, is as follows: GAGVSQSPRYKVAKRGQDVALRCDPISGHVSLFWYQQALGQGPEFLTYFQNEAQLDKSGLPSDRFFAERPEGSVSTLKIQRTQQEDSAVYLCASSIRGSPDTQYFGPGTRLTVL.

The rearrangement joins TRBV5-1 to TRBJ2-1; 8 bases align to TRBD1. The V segment lost 2 bases and the J segment 10 bases; nucleotides outside the gene matches: 11. The germline gives CDR1 SGHRS, CDR2 YFSETQ. This CDR3 contains 15 residues. CDR3 region: CASSFLLRQGNEQFF. The CDR3 region has the DNA TGCGCCAGCAGCTTTCTATTGCGACAGGGGAACGAGCAGTTCTTC.

J is TRBJ2-5 and V is TRBV7-9, with unresolved D. CDR1 SEHNR and CDR2 FQNEAQ come from the germline V gene (reference sequence). Trimming took off 8 bases at V and 4 bases at J, with 5 bases between the two ends. The CDR3 is made up of 10 amino acids. The CDR3 DNA reads TGTGCCAGCGAAAGAGAGACCCAGTACTTC. Translated: CASERETQYF.

This clonotype turned up a few times. This chain uses TRBV7-9 with TRBJ2-7; 7 positions agree with TRBD2. V lost 6 bases, J lost 5 bases, and 7 bases stayed unmatched. The CDR3 consists of 13 residues. Germline assignment: CDR1 SEHNR and CDR2 FQNEAQ (reference sequence). Written as DNA, the CDR3 is TGTGCCAGCAGAGACGGGACTAAGGACGAGCAGTACTTC. Translation: CASRDGTKDEQYF.

V usage is TRBV30 and J usage is TRBJ2-5; 8 positions match TRBD1. The V gene's germline CDR1 is GTSNPN and CDR2 SVGIG (reference sequence). The V gene end was trimmed by 5 bases and the J gene end by 5 bases; junction bases not matched to a gene: 4. The CDR3 length is 12 residues. In nucleotides, the CDR3 is TGTGCCTGGGGACAGGGCGGGGAGACCCAGTACTTC. Encoded protein: CAWGQGGETQYF.

The chain joins TRBV7-6 to TRBJ2-5; the D gene is possibly TRBD1 (6 bases). Germline V CDR1 and CDR2: SGHVS, FNYEAQ. V lost 5 bases, J lost 0 bases, and 10 bases lay in between. The CDR3 is 14 residues long. In DNA form, the CDR3 reads TGTGCCAGCAGCCCGTGGACAGACCAAGAGACCCAGTACTTC. Translated: CASSPWTDQETQYF.

The chain couples TRBV27 to TRBJ1-5; D not certain. The germline V and J ends were trimmed by 7 bases and 2 bases, with 12 bases remaining between them. Per the germline V gene, CDR1 is MNHEY and CDR2 is SMNVEV (reference sequence). The CDR3 is 14 amino acids. CDR3 nucleotide sequence: TGTGCCAGCAAGTTGTCTGATGGCAATCAGCCCCAGCATTTT. Translation gives CASKLSDGNQPQHF.

In this sample, this clonotype turned up once. V usage is TRBV20-1 and J usage is TRBJ2-1, with a tentative D call TRBD2 (5 bases). The ends were cut back, 6 bases at V and 9 bases at J, with 12 bases in the middle. Germline CDR1 and CDR2: DFQATT and SNEGSKA (reference sequence). The CDR3 has 11 amino acids. CDR3 in amino acids: CSASPGVEQFF. The CDR3 DNA is TGCAGTGCGAGCCCCGGGGTTGAGCAGTTCTTC.

V gene TRBV20-1 combines with J gene TRBJ2-7; a possible D gene is TRBD1 (5 bases). The CDR3 is 14 amino acids. V dropped 5 bases and J dropped 4 bases, with 18 bases sitting between them. Germline V gene data show CDR1 as DFQATT and CDR2 as SNEGSKA (reference sequence). The CDR3 coding sequence is TGCAGTGCTGTAGGGGCTCGCGGAGTGTACGAGCAGTACTTC. This gives the protein CSAVGARGVYEQYF.

The V and J genes are TRBV28 and TRBJ2-7; a weak D match, TRBD1 (6 bases). CDR3 length: 13 residues. The V gene's germline CDR1 is MDHEN and CDR2 SYDVKM. Trimming pared 6 bases from V and 4 bases from J, leaving 13 bases between. CDR3 residues: CASRQGSVYEQYF. The CDR3 bases are TGTGCCAGCAGGCAGGGGTCGGTGTACGAGCAGTACTTC.

The V gene is TRBV5-6, the J gene TRBJ1-1; the D is unclear. V gave up 0 bases and J gave up 0 bases, with 9 bases separating them. Germline values: CDR1 SGHDT, CDR2 YYEEEE. The CDR3 sequence is 15 residues long. The chain's CDR3 is CASSLEIFMNTEAFF. The CDR3 DNA sequence: TGTGCCAGCAGCTTGGAGATTTTCATGAACACTGAAGCTTTCTTT.